This section outlines one TCR beta chain sequence together with its context. Its antigen remains unidentified. No much larger clonotype is one base removed from it; base qualities were not supplied. The data originate from a study of T cell clonotyping in hematopoietic cell transplantation (dated by TCRdb to about 2021). For the wider study: In the study, some 140 blood samples were gathered from under 45 consecutive transplant recipients and their related donors. Patients were recruited between 2015 and January 2017 and followed until September 2020 or death. Broad study findings and their caveats: Recipient TCR diversity fell after transplant, with pathologically expanded clonotypes rising progressively from day 30 to day 180. Recipient repertoires showed only a small fraction of overlap with donor repertoires, and over 95% appeared de novo at the given depth. The sample size was limited, and CD4 and CD8 repertoire contributions could not be separated because cells were not sorted. Inverse Simpson Index values from donors and from recipients before transplant predicted broader TCR repertoire diversity after transplant.

Blood samples for TCR beta sequencing were provided by related transplant donors. Using Nuclei Lysis Solution, genomic DNA was extracted from unfractionated peripheral blood mononuclear cells that were either fresh or cryopreserved. TCR beta CDR3 regions were amplified from genomic DNA with the immunoSEQ assay, a bias-controlled multiplex PCR using V- and J-specific primers. A proprietary barcode and Illumina adapter sequences were added to the CDR3 amplicons in a second PCR step. CDR3 libraries were sequenced on an Illumina MiSeq instrument. For the original study's pipeline: immunoSEQ Analyzer 3.0 was used for export and quality control, with R Bioconductor and Immunarch used for downstream analyses. Only productive rearrangements in the normalized downsampled data set went into calculating the repertoire metrics. Pathologically expanded clonotypes were defined as those larger than 5 templates in the normalized cohort. Repertoire diversity was measured with the Inverse Simpson Index. The non-normalized data set was used for CMV-specificity analyses so that all clonotypes could be captured. TCRdb provides this immuneACCESS table in a form limited to in-frame rearrangements. Some clones are lacking; in checked studies, under half of them reflect an unresolved V gene, and why the rest are absent is not known. V and J calls and clone size are copied from that table; D and trimming were computed from the DNA. The sample table records 10,000 to 15,000 clones; about 93% of these occur just once. The top ten hold 1.2% of the sample.

From the germline V gene, CDR1 is MNHNS and CDR2 is SASEGT. The CDR3 numbers 13 residues from cysteine through phenylalanine. The entry retains the CDR3 DNA only, 39 bases that are in frame from base 1. After removal of 11 bases from V and 3 bases from J, the junction retains 6 bases not matched to a gene. The sequence derives from a man under 40 in good health. Some clones in this sample may be carry-over from other donors' samples. The sequence joins TRBV6-1 to TRBJ2-7, and 11 junctional nucleotides match TRBD1. Sequences were obtained from peripheral blood mononuclear cells. CDR3 reads: CAGTGTGGYEQYF. In nucleotides, the sequence is TGTGCCGGCACCGGGACAGGGGGCTACGAGCAGTACTTC.